A selection of T cell receptor beta chains follows, all from one sample in a study of blood T cells in healthy people across ages. MiXCR, run by TCRdb on the 5' RACE reads, gives a single entry per CDR3 protein. The repertoire holds over a million distinct CDR3 sequences, with roughly 45% as singletons. Input material: blood. These receptors were taken from a woman in her sixties in good health. CDR3s include the opening cysteine and the closing phenylalanine or tryptophan. A D gene is named only where the DNA matches it firmly. The size entry is marked missing in some rows and otherwise reads once, few, many or a size class.

13,NA,NA,TRBJ2-5,TRBV6-1,TGTGCCAGCAGCCGGACAGATATCAATGAGCAGTACTTC,CASSRTDINEQYF
14,NA,NA,TRBJ1-2,TRBV5-1,TGCGCCAGCAGCTTGGGCCCGTCTAGCTATGGCTACACCTTC,CASSLGPSSYGYTF
15,NA,NA,TRBJ2-4,TRBV5-5,TGTGCCAGCAGCCGACAACCAAATAGGGAAAACATTCAGTACTTC,CASSRQPNRENIQYF
13,NA,NA,TRBJ2-5,TRBV28,TGTGCCAGCAGTGTTGCCCCCGGTGGGACCCAGTACTTC,CASSVAPGGTQYF
10,many,NA,TRBJ2-7,TRBV2,TGTGCCAGCAAGGGCTACGAGCAGTACTTC,CASKGYEQYF
13,once,TRBD1,TRBJ1-1,TRBV7-3,TGTGCCAGCAGCTTCACAGGGGAGGGGGAAGCTTTCTTT,CASSFTGEGEAFF
9,few,NA,TRBJ2-7,TRBV10-1,TGCGCCGGCGCCTACGAGCAGTACTTC,CAGAYEQYF
15,NA,NA,TRBJ2-1,TRBV15,TGTGCCACCAGACAGGGCGTCGTTCCCTACAATGAGCAGTTCTTC,CATRQGVVPYNEQFF
12,NA,TRBD1,TRBJ2-7,TRBV12-3/TRBV12-4,TGTGCCAGCAGCACGACAGGGGGGTATGCGTACTTC,CASSTTGGYAYF
15,NA,NA,TRBJ2-1,TRBV6-1,TGTGCCAGCACCGAAGAGCGTATTACTTACAATGAGCAGTTCTTC,CASTEERITYNEQFF